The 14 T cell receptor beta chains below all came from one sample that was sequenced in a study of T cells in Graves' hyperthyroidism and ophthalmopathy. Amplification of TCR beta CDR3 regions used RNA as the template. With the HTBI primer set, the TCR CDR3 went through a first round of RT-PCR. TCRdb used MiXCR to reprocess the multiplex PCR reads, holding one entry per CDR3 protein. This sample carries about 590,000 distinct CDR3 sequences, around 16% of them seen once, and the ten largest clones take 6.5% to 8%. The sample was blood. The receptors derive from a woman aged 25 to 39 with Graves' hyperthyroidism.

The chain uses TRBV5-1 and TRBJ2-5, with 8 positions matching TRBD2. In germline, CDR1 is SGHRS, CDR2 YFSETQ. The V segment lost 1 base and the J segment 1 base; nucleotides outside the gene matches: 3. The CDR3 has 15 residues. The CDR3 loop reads CASSLRGGSQETQYF. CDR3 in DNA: TGCGCCAGCAGCTTGCGGGGGGGGTCCCAAGAGACCCAGTACTTC.

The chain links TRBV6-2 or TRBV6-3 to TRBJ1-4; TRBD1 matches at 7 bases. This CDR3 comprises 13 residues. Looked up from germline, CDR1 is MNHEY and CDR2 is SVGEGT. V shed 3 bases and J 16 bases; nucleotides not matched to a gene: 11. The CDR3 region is CASSYRDSQDRFF. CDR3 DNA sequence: TGTGCCAGCAGTTATAGGGACAGCCAAGATCGGTTTTTT.

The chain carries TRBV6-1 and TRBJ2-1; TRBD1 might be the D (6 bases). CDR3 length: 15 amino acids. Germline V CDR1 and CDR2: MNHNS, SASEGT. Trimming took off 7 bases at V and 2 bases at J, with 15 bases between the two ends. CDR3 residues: CASTLGSGAYNEQFF. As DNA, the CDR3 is TGTGCCAGCACTTTAGGGTCAGGGGCCTACAATGAGCAGTTCTTC.

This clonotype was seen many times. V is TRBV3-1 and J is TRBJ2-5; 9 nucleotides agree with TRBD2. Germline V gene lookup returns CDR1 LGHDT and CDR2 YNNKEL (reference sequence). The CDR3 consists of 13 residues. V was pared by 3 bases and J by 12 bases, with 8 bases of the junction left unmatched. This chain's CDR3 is CASSQATSGVEYF. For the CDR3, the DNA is TGTGCCAGCAGCCAGGCGACTAGCGGCGTTGAGTACTTC.

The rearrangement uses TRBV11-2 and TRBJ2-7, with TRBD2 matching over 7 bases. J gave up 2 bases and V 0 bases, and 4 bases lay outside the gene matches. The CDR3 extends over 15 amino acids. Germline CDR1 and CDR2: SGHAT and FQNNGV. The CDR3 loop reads CASSLDSGGPYEQYF. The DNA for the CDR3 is TGTGCCAGCAGCTTAGATTCGGGAGGACCCTACGAGCAGTACTTC.

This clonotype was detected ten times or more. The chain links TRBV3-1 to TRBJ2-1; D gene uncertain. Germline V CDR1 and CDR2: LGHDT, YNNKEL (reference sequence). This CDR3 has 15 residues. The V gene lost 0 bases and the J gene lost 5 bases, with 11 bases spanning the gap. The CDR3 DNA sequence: TGTGCCAGCAGCCAAGACACACTGGCCAACAATGAGCAGTTCTTC. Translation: CASSQDTLANNEQFF.

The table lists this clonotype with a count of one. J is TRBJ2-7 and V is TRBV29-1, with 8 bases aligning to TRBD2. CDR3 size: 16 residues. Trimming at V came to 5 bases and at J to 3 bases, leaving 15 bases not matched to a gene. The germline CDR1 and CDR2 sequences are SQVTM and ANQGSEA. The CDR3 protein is CSVLDPRTSQDYEQYF. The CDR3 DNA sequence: TGCAGCGTTCTAGACCCTAGGACTAGCCAGGACTACGAGCAGTACTTC.

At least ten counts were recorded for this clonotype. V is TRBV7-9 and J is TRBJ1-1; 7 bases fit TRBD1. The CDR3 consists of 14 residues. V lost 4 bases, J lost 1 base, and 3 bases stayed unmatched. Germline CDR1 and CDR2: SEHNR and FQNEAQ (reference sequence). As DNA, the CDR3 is TGTGCCAGCAGCTCGGGACAGAGGAACACTGAAGCTTTCTTT. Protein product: CASSSGQRNTEAFF.

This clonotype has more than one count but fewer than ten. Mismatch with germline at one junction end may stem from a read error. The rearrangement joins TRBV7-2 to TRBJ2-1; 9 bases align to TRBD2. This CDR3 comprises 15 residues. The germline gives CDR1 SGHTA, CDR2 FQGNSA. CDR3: CVSRGRREGGNEQFF. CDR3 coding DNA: TGTGTCAGCCGAGGAAGGCGGGAGGGAGGCAATGAGCAGTTCTTC. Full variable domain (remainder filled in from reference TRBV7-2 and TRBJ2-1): GAGVSQSPSNKVTEKGKDVELRCDPISGHTALYWYRQSLGQGLEFLIYFQGNSAPDKSGLPSDRFSAERTGGSVSTLTIQRTQQEDSAVYLCVSRGRREGGNEQFFGPGTRLTVL.

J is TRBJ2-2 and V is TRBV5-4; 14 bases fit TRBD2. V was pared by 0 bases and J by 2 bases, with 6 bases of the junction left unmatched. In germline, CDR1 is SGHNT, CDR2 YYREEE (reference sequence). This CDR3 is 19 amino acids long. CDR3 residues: CASSLDPGLAGDNTGELFF. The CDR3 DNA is TGTGCCAGCAGCTTGGACCCGGGACTAGCGGGAGATAACACCGGGGAGCTGTTTTTT.

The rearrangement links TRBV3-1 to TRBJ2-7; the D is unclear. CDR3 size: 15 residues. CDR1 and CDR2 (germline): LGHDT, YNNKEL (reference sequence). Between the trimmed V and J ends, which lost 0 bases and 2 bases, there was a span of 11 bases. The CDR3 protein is CASSQETGRPYEQYF. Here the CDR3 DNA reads TGTGCCAGCAGCCAAGAGACCGGGCGCCCCTACGAGCAGTACTTC.

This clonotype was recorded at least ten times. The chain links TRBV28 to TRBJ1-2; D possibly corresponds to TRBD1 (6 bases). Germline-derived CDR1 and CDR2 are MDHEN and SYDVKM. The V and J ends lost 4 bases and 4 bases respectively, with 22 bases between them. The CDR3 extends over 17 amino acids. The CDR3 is CASSSSLLGGLGYGYTF. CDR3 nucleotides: TGTGCCAGCAGTTCCAGCCTTCTGGGGGGCCTAGGCTATGGCTACACCTTC.

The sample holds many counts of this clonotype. CDR3 sequence (DNA): TGTGCCAGCACCCTTACCCTCGGGGCTAGCGGGAGTGGCAATGAGCAGTTCTTC. It encodes CASTLTLGASGSGNEQFF. V and J are TRBV28 and TRBJ2-1; 10 bases line up with TRBD2. The germline CDR1 and CDR2 sequences are MDHEN and SYDVKM. J gave up 6 bases and V 7 bases, and 18 bases lay outside the gene matches. The CDR3 has 18 amino acids. Variable domain in full (rest from reference TRBV28 and TRBJ2-1): DVKVTQSSRYLVKRTGEKVFLECVQDMDHENMFWYRQDPGLGLRLIYFSYDVKMKEKGDIPEGYSVSREKKERFSLILESASTNQTSMYLCASTLTLGASGSGNEQFFGPGTRLTVL.

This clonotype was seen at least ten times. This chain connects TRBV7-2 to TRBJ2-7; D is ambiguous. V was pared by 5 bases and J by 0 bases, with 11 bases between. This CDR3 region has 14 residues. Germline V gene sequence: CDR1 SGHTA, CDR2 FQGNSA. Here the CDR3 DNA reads TGTGCCAGCAGCCCGACTGGTCCCTCCTACGAGCAGTACTTC. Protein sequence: CASSPTGPSYEQYF.